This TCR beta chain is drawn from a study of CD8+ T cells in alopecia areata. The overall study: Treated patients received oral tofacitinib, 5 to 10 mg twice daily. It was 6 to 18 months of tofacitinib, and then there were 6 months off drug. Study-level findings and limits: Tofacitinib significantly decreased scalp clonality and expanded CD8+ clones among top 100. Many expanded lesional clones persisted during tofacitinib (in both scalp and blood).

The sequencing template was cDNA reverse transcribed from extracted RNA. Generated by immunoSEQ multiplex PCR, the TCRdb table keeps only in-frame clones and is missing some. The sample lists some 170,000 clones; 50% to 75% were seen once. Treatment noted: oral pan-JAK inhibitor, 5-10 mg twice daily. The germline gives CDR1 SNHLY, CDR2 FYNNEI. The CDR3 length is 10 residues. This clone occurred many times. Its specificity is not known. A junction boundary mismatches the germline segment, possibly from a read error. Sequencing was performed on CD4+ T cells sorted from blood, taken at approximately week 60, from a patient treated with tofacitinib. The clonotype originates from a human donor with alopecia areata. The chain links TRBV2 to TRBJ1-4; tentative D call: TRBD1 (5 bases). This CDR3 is CASSGGAVLF. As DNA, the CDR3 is TGTGCCAGCAGTGGGGGCGCGGTCCTCTTT.